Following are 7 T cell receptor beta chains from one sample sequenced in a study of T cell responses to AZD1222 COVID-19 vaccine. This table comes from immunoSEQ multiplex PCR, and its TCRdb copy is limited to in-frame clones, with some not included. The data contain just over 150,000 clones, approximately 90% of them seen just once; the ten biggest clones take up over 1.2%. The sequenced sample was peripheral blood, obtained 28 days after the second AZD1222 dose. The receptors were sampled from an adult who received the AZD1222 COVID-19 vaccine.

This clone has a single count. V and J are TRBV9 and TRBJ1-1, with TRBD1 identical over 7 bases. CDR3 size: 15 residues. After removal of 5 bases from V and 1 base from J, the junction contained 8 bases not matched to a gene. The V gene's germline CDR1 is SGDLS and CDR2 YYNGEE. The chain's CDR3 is CASSDQGGRNTEAFF. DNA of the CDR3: TGTGCCAGCAGTGACCAGGGGGGTCGGAACACTGAAGCTTTCTTT.

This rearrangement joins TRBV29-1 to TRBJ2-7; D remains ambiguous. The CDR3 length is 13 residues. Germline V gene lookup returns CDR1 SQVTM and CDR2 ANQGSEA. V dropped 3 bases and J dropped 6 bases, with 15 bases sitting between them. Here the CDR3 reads CSVDSGLGPEQYF. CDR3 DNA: TGCAGCGTTGATTCTGGATTGGGTCCCGAGCAGTACTTC.

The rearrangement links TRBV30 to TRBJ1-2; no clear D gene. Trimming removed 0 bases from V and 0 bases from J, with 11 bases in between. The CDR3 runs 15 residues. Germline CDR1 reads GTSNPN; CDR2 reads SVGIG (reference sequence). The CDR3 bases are TGTGCCTGGAGTGTACCCAGGTTCTCTAACTATGGCTACACCTTC. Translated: CAWSVPRFSNYGYTF.

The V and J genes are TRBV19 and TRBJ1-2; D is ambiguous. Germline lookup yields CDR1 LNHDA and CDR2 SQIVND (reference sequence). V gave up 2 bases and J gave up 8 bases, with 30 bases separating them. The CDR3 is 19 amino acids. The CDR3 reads CASSIFSLRTELERRGYTF. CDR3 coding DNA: TGTGCCAGTAGTATATTTTCTCTTCGGACCGAACTCGAGAGGAGAGGCTACACCTTC.

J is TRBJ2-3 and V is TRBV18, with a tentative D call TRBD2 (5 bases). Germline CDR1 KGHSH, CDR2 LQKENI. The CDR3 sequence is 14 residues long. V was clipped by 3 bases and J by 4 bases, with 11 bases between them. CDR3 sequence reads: CASSPEGSADTQYF. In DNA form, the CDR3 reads TGTGCCAGCTCACCCGAGGGTAGCGCAGATACGCAGTATTTT. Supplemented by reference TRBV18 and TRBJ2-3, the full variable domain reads NAGVMQNPRHLVRRRGQEARLRCSPMKGHSHVYWYRQLPEEGLKFMVYLQKENIIDESGMPKERFSAEFPKEGPSILRIQQVVRGDSAAYFCASSPEGSADTQYFGPGTRLTVL.

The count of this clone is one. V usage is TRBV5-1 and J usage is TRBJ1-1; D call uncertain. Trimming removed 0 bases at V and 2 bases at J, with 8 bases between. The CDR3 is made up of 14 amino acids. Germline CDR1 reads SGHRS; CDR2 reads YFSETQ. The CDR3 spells CASSLEPVNTEAFF. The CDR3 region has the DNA TGCGCCAGCAGCTTGGAACCCGTAAACACTGAAGCTTTCTTT.

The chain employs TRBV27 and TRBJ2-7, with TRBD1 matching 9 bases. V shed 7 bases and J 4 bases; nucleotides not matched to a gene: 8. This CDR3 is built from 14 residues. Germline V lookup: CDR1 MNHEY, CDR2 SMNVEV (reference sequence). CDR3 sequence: CASKTGGGLYEQYF. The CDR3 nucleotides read TGTGCCAGCAAGACAGGGGGGGGCCTTTACGAGCAGTACTTC.